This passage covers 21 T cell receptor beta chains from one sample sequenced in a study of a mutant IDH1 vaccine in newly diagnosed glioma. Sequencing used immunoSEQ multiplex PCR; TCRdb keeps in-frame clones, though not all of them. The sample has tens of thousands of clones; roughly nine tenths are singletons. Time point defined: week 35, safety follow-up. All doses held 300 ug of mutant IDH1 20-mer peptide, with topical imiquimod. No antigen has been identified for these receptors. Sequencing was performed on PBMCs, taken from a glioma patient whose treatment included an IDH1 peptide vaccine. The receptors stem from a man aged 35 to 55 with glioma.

This chain's CDR3 is CASSVSREKLFF. In DNA, the CDR3 is TGTGCCAGCAGTGTTTCCCGGGAGAAACTGTTTTTT. The chain combines TRBV2 with TRBJ1-4, with no clear D. The CDR3 sequence is 12 residues long. CDR1 and CDR2 (germline): SNHLY, FYNNEI. The V and J ends lost 4 bases and 11 bases respectively, with 11 bases between them.

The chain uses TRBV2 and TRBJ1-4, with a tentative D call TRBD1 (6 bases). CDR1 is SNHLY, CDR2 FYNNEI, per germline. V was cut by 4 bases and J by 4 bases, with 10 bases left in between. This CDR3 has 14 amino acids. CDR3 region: CASSARTVNEKLFF. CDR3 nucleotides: TGTGCCAGCAGTGCTAGGACAGTTAATGAAAAACTGTTTTTT.

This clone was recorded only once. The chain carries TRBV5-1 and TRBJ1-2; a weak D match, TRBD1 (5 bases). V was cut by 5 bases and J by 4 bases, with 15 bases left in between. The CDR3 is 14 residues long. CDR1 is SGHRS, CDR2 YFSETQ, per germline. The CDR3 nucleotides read TGCGCCAGCAGTTTCGGGGGAAGGACCTATGGCTACACCTTC. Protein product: CASSFGGRTYGYTF.

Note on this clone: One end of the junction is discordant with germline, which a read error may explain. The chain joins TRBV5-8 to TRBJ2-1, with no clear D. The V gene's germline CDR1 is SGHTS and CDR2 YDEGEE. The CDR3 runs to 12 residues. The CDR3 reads CASSLAGTLPLF. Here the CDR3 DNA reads TGTGCCAGCAGCTTGGCCGGTACTCTTCCCCTCTTC.

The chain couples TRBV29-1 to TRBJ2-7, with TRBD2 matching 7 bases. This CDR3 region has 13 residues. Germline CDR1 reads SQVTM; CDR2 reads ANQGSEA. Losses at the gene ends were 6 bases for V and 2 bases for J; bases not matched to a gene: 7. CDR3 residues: CSVVSGRAYEQYF. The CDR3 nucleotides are TGCAGCGTCGTTAGCGGGCGAGCCTACGAGCAGTACTTC.

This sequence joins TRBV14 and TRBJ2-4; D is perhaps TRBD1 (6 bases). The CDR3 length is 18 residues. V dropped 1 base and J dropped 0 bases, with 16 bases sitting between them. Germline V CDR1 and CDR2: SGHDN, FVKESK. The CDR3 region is CASSQGLGQGIAKNIQYF. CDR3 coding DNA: TGTGCCAGCAGCCAAGGGCTGGGGCAGGGGATAGCCAAAAACATTCAGTACTTC.

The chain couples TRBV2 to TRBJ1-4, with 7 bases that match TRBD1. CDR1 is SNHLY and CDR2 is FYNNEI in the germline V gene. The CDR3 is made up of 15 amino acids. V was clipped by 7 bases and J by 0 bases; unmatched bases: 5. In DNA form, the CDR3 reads TGTGCCAGCAAAAGACAGGGTTCAACTAATGAAAAACTGTTTTTT. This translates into CASKRQGSTNEKLFF.

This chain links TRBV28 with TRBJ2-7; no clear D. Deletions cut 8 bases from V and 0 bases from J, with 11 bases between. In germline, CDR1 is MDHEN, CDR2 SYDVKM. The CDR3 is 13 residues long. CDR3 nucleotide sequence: TGTGCCAGCTACGACTGGTTCTCCTACGAGCAGTACTTC. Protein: CASYDWFSYEQYF.

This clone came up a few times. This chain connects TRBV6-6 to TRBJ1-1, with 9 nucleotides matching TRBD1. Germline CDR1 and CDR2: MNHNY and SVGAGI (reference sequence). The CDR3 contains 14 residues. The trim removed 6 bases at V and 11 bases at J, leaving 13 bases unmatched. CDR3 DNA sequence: TGTGCCAGCAGACTGGGAGGACAGGGGATGCGCGCTTTCTTT. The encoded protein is CASRLGGQGMRAFF.

CDR3 sequence reads: CASSSRSGTGVDTGELFF. As DNA, the CDR3 is TGCGCCAGCAGCTCTCGCTCCGGGACAGGGGTCGACACCGGGGAGCTGTTTTTT. V gene TRBV5-1 combines with J gene TRBJ2-2, with TRBD1 matching 10 bases. The ends lost 3 bases at V and 3 bases at J; junction bases unmatched: 11. Germline V gene lookup returns CDR1 SGHRS and CDR2 YFSETQ. This CDR3 region has 18 residues.

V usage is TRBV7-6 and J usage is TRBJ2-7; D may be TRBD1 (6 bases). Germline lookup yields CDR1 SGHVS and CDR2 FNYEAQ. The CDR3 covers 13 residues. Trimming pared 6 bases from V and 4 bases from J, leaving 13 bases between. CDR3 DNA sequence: TGTGCCAGCAGTACAGGGTCGCGATACGAGCAGTACTTC. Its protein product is CASSTGSRYEQYF.

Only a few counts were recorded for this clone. The DNA of the CDR3 is TGTGCCAGCAGACTTACCCCCCCCTTCTACGAGCAGTACTTC. Protein product: CASRLTPPFYEQYF. This sequence joins TRBV6-7 and TRBJ2-7, with no clear D. TRBV6-7 is annotated as an ORF whose role is uncertain. The germline V and J ends were trimmed by 6 bases and 3 bases, with 15 bases remaining between them. The CDR3 is 14 amino acids.

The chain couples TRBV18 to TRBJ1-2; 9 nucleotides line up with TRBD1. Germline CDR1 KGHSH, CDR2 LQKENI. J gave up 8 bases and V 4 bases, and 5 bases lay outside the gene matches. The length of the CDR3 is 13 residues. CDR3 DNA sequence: TGTGCCAGCTCACGGACAGGGGAGCTAGGCTACACCTTC. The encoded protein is CASSRTGELGYTF.

The chain's CDR3 is CASSLIMAVRDGYTF. For the CDR3, the DNA is TGTGCCAGCAGCTTAATCATGGCAGTACGTGATGGCTACACCTTC. The chain uses TRBV7-2 and TRBJ1-2; no reliable D call. This CDR3 has 15 residues. In germline, CDR1 is SGHTA, CDR2 FQGNSA. Between the trimmed V and J ends, which lost 2 bases and 6 bases, there was a span of 16 bases.

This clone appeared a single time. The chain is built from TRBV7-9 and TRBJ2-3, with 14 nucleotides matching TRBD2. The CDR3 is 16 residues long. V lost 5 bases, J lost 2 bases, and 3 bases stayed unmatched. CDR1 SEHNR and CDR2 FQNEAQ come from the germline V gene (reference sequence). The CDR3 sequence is CASSLGLAGDTDTQYF. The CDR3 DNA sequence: TGTGCCAGCAGCCTGGGACTAGCGGGAGACACAGATACGCAGTATTTT.

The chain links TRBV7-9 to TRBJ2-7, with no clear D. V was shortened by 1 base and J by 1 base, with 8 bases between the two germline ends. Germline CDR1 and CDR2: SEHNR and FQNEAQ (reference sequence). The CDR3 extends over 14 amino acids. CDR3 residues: CASSLVSSSYEQYF. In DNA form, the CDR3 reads TGTGCCAGCAGCTTAGTTTCCAGTTCCTACGAGCAGTACTTC.

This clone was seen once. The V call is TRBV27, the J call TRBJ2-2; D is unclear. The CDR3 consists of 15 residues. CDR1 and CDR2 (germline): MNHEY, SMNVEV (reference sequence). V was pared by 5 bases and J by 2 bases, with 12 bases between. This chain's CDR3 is CASSQGLLNTGELFF. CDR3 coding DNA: TGTGCCAGCAGTCAAGGCCTGCTAAACACCGGGGAGCTGTTTTTT.

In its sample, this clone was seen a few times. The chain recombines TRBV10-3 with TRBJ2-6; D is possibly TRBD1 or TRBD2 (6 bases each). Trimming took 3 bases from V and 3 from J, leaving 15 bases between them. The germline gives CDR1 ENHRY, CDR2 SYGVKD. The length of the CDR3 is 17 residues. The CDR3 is CAISDSGRGHGANVLTF. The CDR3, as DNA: TGTGCCATCAGTGATAGCGGCAGGGGCCATGGGGCCAACGTCCTGACTTTC.

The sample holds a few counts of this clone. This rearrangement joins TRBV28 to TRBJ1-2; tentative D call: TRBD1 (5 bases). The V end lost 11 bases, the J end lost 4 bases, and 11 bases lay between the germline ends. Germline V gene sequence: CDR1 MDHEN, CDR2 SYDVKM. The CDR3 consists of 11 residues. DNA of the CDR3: TGTGCCGGGAGGGGCGGCTATGGCTACACCTTC. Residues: CAGRGGYGYTF.

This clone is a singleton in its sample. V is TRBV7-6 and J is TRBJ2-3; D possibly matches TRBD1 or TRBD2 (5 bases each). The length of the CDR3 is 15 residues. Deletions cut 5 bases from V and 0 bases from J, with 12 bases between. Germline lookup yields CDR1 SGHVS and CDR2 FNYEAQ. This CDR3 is CASSTGPVSTDTQYF. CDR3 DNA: TGTGCCAGCAGCACGGGACCCGTTAGCACAGATACGCAGTATTTT.

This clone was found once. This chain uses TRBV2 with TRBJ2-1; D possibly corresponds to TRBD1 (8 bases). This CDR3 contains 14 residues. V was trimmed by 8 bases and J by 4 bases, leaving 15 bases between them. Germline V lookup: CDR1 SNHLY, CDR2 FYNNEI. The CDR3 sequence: CASAGQGGYNEQFF. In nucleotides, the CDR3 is TGTGCCAGCGCTGGACAGGGAGGGTACAATGAGCAGTTCTTC.